The rows below give T cell receptor beta chains drawn from one sample of a study of tumor-infiltrating lymphocytes in localized non-small cell lung cancer. Libraries were prepared by immunoSEQ multiplex PCR; TCRdb keeps only in-frame clonotypes and omits some of them. The sample gives some 15,000 clones, around 41% of which show up once; about 17% is in the top ten. Sequences were obtained from lung tumor tissue. The receptors were gathered from a human donor with non-small cell lung cancer. Each CDR3 is given with its conserved first and last residue. The D gene is left open where the match is weak. Not all rows give a size; the values are once, few, many and, for expanded clones, a class.

V gene: TRBV28
D gene: NA
clone size: few
J gene: TRBJ2-3
CDR3 protein: CASRGTDTQYF
CDR3 DNA: TGTGCCAGCAGAGGGACAGATACGCAGTATTTT

V gene: TRBV6-5
D gene: TRBD1
clone size: NA
J gene: TRBJ2-2
CDR3 protein: CASTRGRGQSGELFF
CDR3 DNA: TGTGCCAGCACCCGTGGCAGGGGGCAGTCCGGGGAGCTGTTTTTT

V gene: TRBV5-1
D gene: NA
clone size: NA
J gene: TRBJ2-7
CDR3 protein: CASSVEGHEQYF
CDR3 DNA: TGCGCCAGCAGCGTCGAAGGTCACGAGCAGTACTTC

V gene: TRBV7-9
D gene: NA
clone size: few
J gene: TRBJ2-1
CDR3 protein: CASSLGAIYNEQFF
CDR3 DNA: TGTGCCAGCAGCTTAGGGGCCATCTACAATGAGCAGTTCTTC

V gene: TRBV5-6
D gene: TRBD2
clone size: many
J gene: TRBJ2-1
CDR3 protein: CASSLLAGGRNEQFF
CDR3 DNA: TGTGCCAGCAGCTTACTAGCGGGGGGTCGGAATGAGCAGTTCTTC

V gene: TRBV28
D gene: NA
clone size: medium-sized
J gene: TRBJ1-2
CDR3 protein: CASSFGGNYGYTF
CDR3 DNA: TGTGCCAGCAGCTTCGGCGGTAACTATGGCTACACCTTC

V gene: TRBV28
D gene: TRBD2
clone size: NA
J gene: TRBJ2-4
CDR3 protein: CASSRLKAGTKNIQYF
CDR3 DNA: TGTGCCAGCAGTCGCCTGAAAGCGGGGACCAAAAACATTCAGTACTTC

V gene: TRBV9
D gene: NA
clone size: few
J gene: TRBJ1-4
CDR3 protein: CASSPTGRRELFF
CDR3 DNA: TGTGCCAGCAGCCCCACCGGGAGGAGGGAACTGTTTTTT

V gene: TRBV7-6
D gene: NA
clone size: NA
J gene: TRBJ2-5
CDR3 protein: CASSSRAGPETQYF
CDR3 DNA: TGTGCCAGCAGCTCAAGGGCAGGGCCAGAGACCCAGTACTTC

V gene: TRBV7-9
D gene: TRBD1
clone size: NA
J gene: TRBJ2-3
CDR3 protein: CASSLATGSTDTQYF
CDR3 DNA: TGTGCCAGCAGCTTAGCGACAGGGTCCACAGATACGCAGTATTTT

V gene: TRBV5-1
D gene: TRBD1
clone size: NA
J gene: TRBJ1-3
CDR3 protein: CASSPGQSSGNTIYF
CDR3 DNA: TGCGCCAGCAGCCCGGGACAGAGCTCTGGAAACACCATATATTTT

V gene: TRBV5-1
D gene: TRBD1
clone size: NA
J gene: TRBJ1-6
CDR3 protein: CASSLEDRRTHNSPLHF
CDR3 DNA: TGCGCCAGCAGCTTGGAGGACAGGAGAACCCATAATTCACCCCTCCACTTT

V gene: TRBV7-9
D gene: NA
clone size: few
J gene: TRBJ2-4
CDR3 protein: CASSYGGIAKNIQYF
CDR3 DNA: TGTGCCAGCAGCTACGGGGGAATAGCCAAAAACATTCAGTACTTC

V gene: TRBV11-3
D gene: NA
clone size: NA
J gene: TRBJ2-3
CDR3 protein: CASSERSDTQYF
CDR3 DNA: TGTGCCAGCAGCGAGAGGTCAGATACGCAGTATTTT

V gene: TRBV27
D gene: TRBD1
clone size: many
J gene: TRBJ1-4
CDR3 protein: CASSSQGVGNEKLFF
CDR3 DNA: TGTGCCAGCAGTTCGCAGGGGGTAGGAAATGAAAAACTGTTTTTT

V gene: TRBV15
D gene: NA
clone size: NA
J gene: TRBJ2-3
CDR3 protein: CATSRRPGQTFTDTQYF
CDR3 DNA: TGTGCCACCAGCAGGCGCCCAGGACAGACTTTCACAGATACGCAGTATTTT

V gene: TRBV7-2
D gene: NA
clone size: few
J gene: TRBJ2-7
CDR3 protein: CASSPGAGIEQYF
CDR3 DNA: TGTGCCAGCAGCCCCGGGGCAGGGATCGAGCAGTACTTC

V gene: TRBV27
D gene: NA
clone size: few
J gene: TRBJ1-6
CDR3 protein: CASSLSGIGNNSPLHF
CDR3 DNA: TGTGCCAGCAGTTTATCGGGGATAGGGAATAATTCACCCCTCCACTTT

V gene: TRBV10-2
D gene: NA
clone size: NA
J gene: TRBJ1-4
CDR3 protein: CASSESGAFEKLFF
CDR3 DNA: TGCGCCAGCAGTGAGTCGGGGGCTTTCGAAAAACTGTTTTTT

V gene: TRBV2
D gene: NA
clone size: NA
J gene: TRBJ2-7
CDR3 protein: CASSERVPFDYEQYF
CDR3 DNA: TGTGCCAGCAGTGAGAGGGTCCCCTTTGACTACGAGCAGTACTTC

V gene: TRBV19
D gene: TRBD2
clone size: NA
J gene: TRBJ2-7
CDR3 protein: CASSIFSTSGGYEQYF
CDR3 DNA: TGTGCCAGTAGTATATTTTCGACTAGCGGGGGTTACGAGCAGTACTTC